Sequencing of this TCR beta chain was carried out in a study of T cell responses to AZD1222 COVID-19 vaccine. The study, taken as a whole, reports: Variant regions that are unmutated are reportedly the target of nearly half of spike-specific TCRs. An increase in Spike-specific TCR breadth and depth was observed after two AZD1222 doses.

The table came from immunoSEQ multiplex PCR; TCRdb's copy has only in-frame clones and leaves some out. Among more than 150,000 clones, about 93% were seen once, and the ten largest hold about 0.64%. Of note for this clone: Its antigen is not identified.

Germline V lookup: CDR1 SGHRS, CDR2 YFSETQ. V was clipped by 0 bases and J by 0 bases, with 6 bases between them. The CDR3 consists of 14 residues. The starting material was peripheral blood, obtained on day 0 of AZD1222 vaccination. The receptor comes from an adult in good health. The chain is built from TRBV5-1 and TRBJ2-5, with D possibly TRBD2 on 5 matching bases. The CDR3 reads CASSLAGYQETQYF. In nucleotides, the CDR3 is TGCGCCAGCAGCTTGGCGGGATACCAAGAGACCCAGTACTTC.